This T cell receptor beta chain emerged from a study of cytomegalovirus exposure and HLA in healthy donors. Study results and caveats: Usually a TCR sequence was rare, but some public TCRs were found in many donors. The TCR clusters that emerged in the first cohort tended, a later analysis found, to co-occur in the 120 or so validation repertoires.

Trimming pared 5 bases from V and 3 bases from J, leaving 11 bases between. CDR1 is LNHDA, CDR2 SQIVND, per germline (reference sequence). CDR3 length equals 15 residues. Regarding this clone: Its matching antigen is unknown.

Only in-frame clones appear in the TCRdb table, and some are missing; sequencing was by immunoSEQ multiplex PCR. The table lists about 110,000 clones, more than 70% of them singletons, with roughly 2.2% in the top ten. The source is a woman aged 18 to 35 in good health and CMV-seronegative. The sample comprised PBMCs. The gene calls are TRBV19 and TRBJ1-6; TRBD1 is a possible D gene (5 bases). The CDR3 DNA follows: TGTGCCAGTAGTGGCGCGACAGTCTATAATTCACCCCTCCACTTT. Translation gives CASSGATVYNSPLHF.